The rows below give T cell receptor beta chains drawn from one sample of a study of OX40 agonist ivuxolimab in advanced cancers. Sequencing used immunoSEQ multiplex PCR; TCRdb keeps in-frame clones, though not all of them. This sample has over 70,000 clones, with approximately 90% found just once. The sample in question was CD4+ or CD8+ T cells sorted from blood, obtained in a trial of the OX40 agonist ivuxolimab. These receptor sequences come from an adult with an advanced solid tumor such as melanoma, head and neck, liver or kidney cancer. The conserved cysteine and the conserved F or W are not part of the CDR3 here. Size tells how often a clone was seen (once, few, many) or the class of an expanded clone, and some rows leave it out.

TRBV5-4,TRBJ2-2,NA,ASSLAGGHTGELF
TRBV28,TRBJ1-6,once,ASSPGRYSPLH
TRBV27,TRBJ2-7,NA,ASSDLLAGRVYEQY
TRBV29-1,TRBJ2-5,NA,SVFRRQETQY
TRBV7-2,TRBJ2-2,NA,ASSRGTPNTGELF
TRBV28,TRBJ2-1,NA,ASSLQYLAGNEQF
TRBV4-2,TRBJ2-5,NA,ASSQDRVGKETQY
TRBV9,TRBJ1-5,NA,ASSVGRTGGNQPQH
TRBV7-9,TRBJ1-4,NA,ASSLVVREKLF
TRBV7-8,TRBJ2-3,NA,ASSLGDTDTQY
TRBV10-3,TRBJ2-3,NA,AIGRESADTQY
TRBV7-2,TRBJ1-5,NA,ASSLVQFNQPQH
TRBV9,TRBJ2-2,NA,ASSATQGVNTGELF
TRBV5-5,TRBJ2-5,NA,ASSTGTSRQETQY
TRBV4-2,TRBJ2-3,NA,ASSQGGGTDTQY
TRBV6-6,TRBJ2-2,NA,ASSYSISGRVRELF
TRBV15,TRBJ2-2,NA,ATSRDRGRGGGELF
TRBV27,TRBJ1-2,NA,ASSLSAGGGFGYT
TRBV11-3,TRBJ2-3,NA,ASSSGTSGTTDTQY
TRBV6-5,TRBJ1-1,NA,ASKVGTGLNTEAF
TRBV9,TRBJ1-5,NA,ASSVGDAAPQH
TRBV14,TRBJ2-3,NA,ASSPLTSGGTDTQY
TRBV4-2,TRBJ2-1,few,ASSQDQPGSYNEQF
TRBV4-2,TRBJ2-5,NA,ASSPGLAGGGGETQY
TRBV7-3,TRBJ2-5,NA,ASSPTRQSETQY
TRBV19,TRBJ2-2,NA,ATLTSGKAGELF
TRBV20-1,TRBJ2-1,NA,SASGRAGQF
TRBV7-9,TRBJ1-5,NA,ASSFGQGANQPQH
TRBV5-5,TRBJ1-2,NA,ASSLAGGYGYT